Following are 19 T cell receptor beta chains from one sample sequenced in a study of Ad26.COV2.S vaccination and SARS-CoV-2 variants. Noted treatment: around 19 received Ad26.COV2.S at low or high dose, single or two shots; roughly 5 received placebo; per-sample allocation not given. Sampling took place 63 days after the first vaccine or placebo injection. The data were produced by immunoSEQ multiplex PCR, yet TCRdb's version contains in-frame clones alone and is incomplete. Here the sample spans about 320,000 clones, around four fifths being singletons. The sequences come from peripheral blood, collected in a trial of Ad26.COV2.S vaccine versus placebo. Receptors originate from a person between 18 and 65 years old who received the Ad26.COV2.S COVID-19 vaccine or a placebo.

This clone showed up just once. A much more abundant neighbour one base away suggests this may be a read error. This chain uses TRBV6-5 with TRBJ2-2; 10 bases are shared with TRBD1. Germline V gene lookup returns CDR1 MNHEY and CDR2 SVGAGI. Losses at the gene ends were 6 bases for V and 5 bases for J; bases not matched to a gene: 3. CDR3 size: 14 residues. The CDR3 loop reads CASSPGQGTGELFF. CDR3 DNA: TGTGCCAGCAGCCCGGGACAGGGGACCGGGGAGCTGTTTTTT.

V and J are TRBV7-6 and TRBJ1-5; D is possibly TRBD1 (6 bases). The CDR3 is 17 amino acids. The V end lost 5 bases, the J end lost 2 bases, and 19 bases lay between the germline ends. CDR1 and CDR2 from the germline V gene are SGHVS and FNYEAQ. The CDR3 nucleotides read TGTGCCAGCAGCCCCACATGGGCAGGGGTAGGCAATCAGCCCCAGCATTTT. This codes for CASSPTWAGVGNQPQHF.

The J gene is TRBJ2-6, the V gene TRBV6-5; unclear D gene. Trimming pared 5 bases from V and 0 bases from J, leaving 8 bases between. CDR3 length equals 15 residues. The germline V gene encodes CDR1 MNHEY and CDR2 SVGAGI. CDR3: CASSPRISGANVLTF. Here the CDR3 DNA reads TGTGCCAGCAGTCCAAGGATCTCTGGGGCCAACGTCCTGACTTTC.

V is TRBV5-1 and J is TRBJ1-1; D not certain. V lost 4 bases and J 1 base, leaving 11 bases between the germline ends. The CDR3 has 14 amino acids. Germline CDR1 is SGHRS and CDR2 is YFSETQ. CDR3 sequence reads: CASSLQVANTEAFF. CDR3 DNA sequence: TGCGCCAGCAGCCTTCAAGTGGCGAACACTGAAGCTTTCTTT.

This chain connects TRBV24-1 to TRBJ2-5; 8 bases match TRBD2. V shed 3 bases and J 2 bases; nucleotides not matched to a gene: 4. Germline-derived CDR1 and CDR2 are KGHDR and SFDVKD. CDR3 length: 15 residues. CDR3 protein: CATSDTGGPQETQYF. As DNA, the CDR3 is TGTGCCACCAGTGATACGGGGGGGCCTCAAGAGACCCAGTACTTC.

The V and J genes are TRBV19 and TRBJ2-1, with TRBD2 matching 8 bases. V was clipped by 1 base and J by 2 bases; unmatched bases: 4. The V gene's germline CDR1 is LNHDA and CDR2 SQIVND (reference sequence). This CDR3 is 16 amino acids long. CDR3 region: CASSIVSSGTYNEQFF. The CDR3 region has the DNA TGTGCCAGTAGTATAGTGAGTAGCGGGACCTACAATGAGCAGTTCTTC. Full variable domain (outside the CDR3, taken from reference TRBV19 and TRBJ2-1): DGGITQSPKYLFRKEGQNVTLSCEQNLNHDAMYWYRQDPGQGLRLIYYSQIVNDFQKGDIAEGYSVSREKKESFPLTVTSAQKNPTAFYLCASSIVSSGTYNEQFFGPGTRLTVL.

The rearrangement uses TRBV3-1 (or the pseudogene TRBV3-2) and TRBJ1-2; D is perhaps TRBD1 (5 bases). Trimming removed 4 bases at V and 11 bases at J, with 14 bases between. The CDR3 spans 12 residues. From germline, CDR1 is LGHDT and CDR2 YNNKEL (reference sequence). The CDR3 sequence is CASSRGVGPYTF. The DNA for the CDR3 is TGTGCCAGCAGCCGGGGGGTAGGGCCTTACACCTTC.

This clone has just a few counts. The V gene is TRBV6-5, the J gene TRBJ1-2; D is perhaps TRBD1 (5 bases). This CDR3 is 13 amino acids long. Germline CDR1 is MNHEY and CDR2 is SVGAGI. The germline V and J ends were trimmed by 6 bases and 1 base, with 9 bases remaining between them. The CDR3 reads CASRPGLNYGYTF. The CDR3 bases are TGTGCCAGCAGGCCGGGGCTTAACTATGGCTACACCTTC.

The chain recombines TRBV6-4 with TRBJ2-7, with 8 bases aligning to TRBD2. Germline CDR1 reads MRHNA; CDR2 reads SNTAGT. The CDR3 totals 15 residues. V was clipped by 3 bases and J by 2 bases; unmatched bases: 6. The CDR3 DNA reads TGTGCCAGCAGTGAAAGGAGCGGGGGTCCCTACGAGCAGTACTTC. It yields the protein CASSERSGGPYEQYF.

CDR3: CATSRDQVEFQYF. The CDR3 DNA sequence: TGTGCCACCAGCAGAGATCAGGTGGAGTTCCAGTACTTC. This rearrangement joins TRBV15 to TRBJ2-5; D gene ambiguous. The CDR3 totals 13 residues. Trimming removed 0 bases at V and 10 bases at J, with 12 bases between. Germline V lookup: CDR1 LNHNV, CDR2 YYDKDF (reference sequence).

The chain recombines TRBV7-9 with TRBJ2-1; D is possibly TRBD1 or TRBD2 (5 bases each). This CDR3 region has 14 residues. V gave up 8 bases and J gave up 0 bases, with 11 bases separating them. Germline loops: CDR1 SEHNR, CDR2 FQNEAQ (reference sequence). The CDR3 DNA is TGTGCCAGCTCCGAGGGGAACTCCTACAATGAGCAGTTCTTC. Translated, it gives CASSEGNSYNEQFF.

The chain's CDR3 is CATFPTANTGELFF. The CDR3 nucleotides are TGTGCCACTTTCCCGACAGCCAACACCGGGGAGCTGTTTTTT. This chain uses TRBV28 with TRBJ2-2; the D gene is possibly TRBD1 (5 bases). V dropped 10 bases and J dropped 2 bases, with 14 bases sitting between them. Germline V lookup: CDR1 MDHEN, CDR2 SYDVKM. The CDR3 runs 14 residues.

This clone has just one count. The rearrangement uses TRBV19 and TRBJ2-7, with D possibly TRBD1 on 6 matching bases. The CDR3 length is 15 residues. V lost 3 bases and J lost 9, with 21 bases in between. Germline V CDR1 and CDR2: LNHDA, SQIVND (reference sequence). The CDR3: CASSISGTTKTGQYF. The CDR3 DNA is TGTGCCAGTAGTATTTCCGGGACAACAAAGACCGGGCAGTACTTC.

The DNA of the CDR3 is TGTGCCAGCAGCCTGGCCAACAGGGGAAGTAGCAATCAGCCCCAGCATTTT. This codes for CASSLANRGSSNQPQHF. This sequence joins TRBV5-6 and TRBJ1-5; TRBD1 matches 7 bases. The CDR3 totals 17 residues. Germline trimming cut 4 bases from V and 0 bases from J; bases unmatched to any gene: 10. Per germline, CDR1 SGHDT and CDR2 YYEEEE.

This chain links TRBV10-3 with TRBJ1-5; no clear D gene. The V end was cut by 3 bases, the J end by 3 bases, with 12 bases between. Germline V CDR1 and CDR2: ENHRY, SYGVKD. There are 15 residues in the CDR3. For the CDR3, the DNA is TGTGCCATCAGTGAAGGCAGGTTATACAATCAGCCCCAGCATTTT. Amino acids: CAISEGRLYNQPQHF.

The V and J genes are TRBV2 and TRBJ2-7; a possible D gene is TRBD2 (6 bases). Trimming stripped 1 base from V and 7 bases from J, with 11 bases between. This CDR3 region has 13 residues. The germline V gene encodes CDR1 SNHLY and CDR2 FYNNEI. The CDR3 nucleotides are TGTGCCAGCAGTGAAGGGGAGGTGGGGGAGCAGTACTTC. It encodes CASSEGEVGEQYF. The full variable domain, completed using reference TRBV2 and TRBJ2-7, is EPEVTQTPSHQVTQMGQEVILRCVPISNHLYFYWYRQILGQKVEFLVSFYNNEISEKSEIFDDQFSVERPDGSNFTLKIRSTKLEDSAMYFCASSEGEVGEQYFGPGTRLTVT.

Of note for this clone: The identical CDR3 is also encoded by other nucleotide sequences in the sample. The gene calls are TRBV5-1 and TRBJ2-2; D ambiguous. V dropped 1 base and J dropped 0 bases, with 4 bases sitting between them. CDR3 length equals 14 residues. Germline assignment: CDR1 SGHRS and CDR2 YFSETQ. The CDR3 DNA sequence: TGCGCCAGCAGCTTGCAAGCGAACACCGGGGAGCTGTTTTTT. It encodes CASSLQANTGELFF.

The CDR3, as DNA: TGTGCCAGCAGCTCCTCTCCTGGGGTGGCGTGGGAGACCCAGTACTTC. Protein product: CASSSSPGVAWETQYF. The chain joins TRBV5-4 to TRBJ2-5; D not resolved. This CDR3 is 16 amino acids long. V lost 3 bases and J 5 bases, leaving 20 bases between the germline ends. Germline V gives CDR1 SGHNT, CDR2 YYREEE (reference sequence).

This clone was recorded a few times. The chain joins TRBV5-6 to TRBJ1-3; a weak D match, TRBD1 (6 bases). Germline V lookup: CDR1 SGHDT, CDR2 YYEEEE. The CDR3 is 14 residues long. Trimming removed 2 bases from V and 1 base from J, with 7 bases in between. The CDR3 loop is CASSLQGSGNTIYF. The CDR3 nucleotides read TGTGCCAGCAGCTTACAGGGATCTGGAAACACCATATATTTT.